This T cell receptor (beta chain) comes out of a study of T cell responses to AZD1222 COVID-19 vaccine. Findings and caveats of the study: At 160-218 and 743-854, vaccine-associated CD4 TCRs were dominant, and they spanned spike.

There are 15 residues in the CDR3. V was cut by 2 bases and J by 5 bases, with 15 bases left in between. Germline V gives CDR1 SGHTA, CDR2 FQGNSA. TCRdb's copy holds only in-frame clones and misses some; the assay was immunoSEQ multiplex PCR. This sample carries 70,000 to 90,000 clones, about 78% of them seen once, and the ten largest clones take 20% to 25%. On this clone: Its antigen remains unidentified.

The material sequenced was peripheral blood, taken on day 0 of AZD1222 vaccination. This receptor was identified in an adult in good health. J is TRBJ1-2 and V is TRBV7-2; TRBD1 is a possible D gene (5 bases). As DNA, the CDR3 is TGTGCCAGCAGCTTATTACAGGATTGGTGGTATGGCTACACCTTC. Translating gives CASSLLQDWWYGYTF. The variable domain in full, with the rest retrieved from reference TRBV7-2 and TRBJ1-2, is GAGVSQSPSNKVTEKGKDVELRCDPISGHTALYWYRQSLGQGLEFLIYFQGNSAPDKSGLPSDRFSAERTGGSVSTLTIQRTQQEDSAVYLCASSLLQDWWYGYTFGSGTRLTVV.